The sequence of this TCR beta chain was determined in a study of prognosis after radiotherapy for stage I lung cancer. Turning to the study itself: There were 6 to 8 patients whose tumors were squamous cell carcinoma and about twelve whose tumors were adenocarcinoma. Receipt of concurrent therapy with stereotactic body radiotherapy occurred in no patient.

Amplicons of TCR beta CDR3 were generated from genomic DNA by two-round multiplex PCR. Amplification in first-round PCR relied on primers specific to each TRBV and TRBJ gene. TCRdb fed the multiplex PCR reads into MiXCR, producing one record per CDR3 protein. The sample contains 20,000 or so distinct CDR3 sequences, 26% of which appear only once. There were around 6 milliliters of peripheral blood drawn at each of two time points. This clonotype was observed many times. Its antigen is not known. Broader study findings: Where distant metastases developed, patients had lower Shannon entropy after stereotactic body radiation therapy.

The TCR sequence derives from a donor aged 50 or older with non-small cell lung cancer. Source: PBMCs, taken before or after stereotactic body radiation therapy (not recorded which).

The CDR3 coding sequence is TGCAGTGCTAGTGGTCTAGCGGGAGCACTGTCCTACAATGAGCAGTTCTTC. Translated, it gives CSASGLAGALSYNEQFF. The chain uses TRBV20-1 and TRBJ2-1; 10 bases match TRBD2. The CDR3 runs to 17 residues. CDR1 and CDR2 from the germline V gene are DFQATT and SNEGSKA (reference sequence). With V trimmed by 3 bases and J by 1 base, 9 bases remained unmatched.